This passage covers 2 T cell receptor beta chains from one sample sequenced in a study of Graves' ophthalmopathy and Graves' hyperthyroidism. Amplification of the TCR beta CDR3 regions used RNA transcripts (as template). A first-round RT-PCR used HTBI primers, followed by a second-round multiplex PCR. TCRdb called the multiplex PCR reads again in MiXCR, with one record for every CDR3 protein. The sample has 900,000 to 1,200,000 distinct CDR3 sequences, approximately 35% seen once. The sequencing input was peripheral blood or thyroid tissue (not recorded which). The receptors here all came from an adult man with Graves' hyperthyroidism.

This clonotype showed up many times. The chain employs TRBV24-1 and TRBJ1-4; D not certain. The length of the CDR3 is 15 residues. CDR1 is KGHDR, CDR2 SFDVKD, per germline. V was clipped by 0 bases and J by 6 bases, with 10 bases between them. The CDR3 bases are TGTGCCACCAGTGATTTGCGGCCGGTCGATGAAAAACTGTTTTTT. Translating gives CATSDLRPVDEKLFF.

Details on this clonotype: The CDR3 does not close with the conserved phenylalanine or tryptophan, likely indicating a read error. The DNA is left out, because the CDR3 cannot be placed on it with certainty; the CDR3 is given as TCRdb lists it. The chain has TRBV7-9 and TRBJ1-2; TRBD1, the table's D call, lacks a check against the DNA. Germline CDR1 reads SEHNR; CDR2 reads FQNEAQ (reference sequence). Ends included, the CDR3 has 14 residues. The CDR3 sequence is CASSPGPRGMATPS.